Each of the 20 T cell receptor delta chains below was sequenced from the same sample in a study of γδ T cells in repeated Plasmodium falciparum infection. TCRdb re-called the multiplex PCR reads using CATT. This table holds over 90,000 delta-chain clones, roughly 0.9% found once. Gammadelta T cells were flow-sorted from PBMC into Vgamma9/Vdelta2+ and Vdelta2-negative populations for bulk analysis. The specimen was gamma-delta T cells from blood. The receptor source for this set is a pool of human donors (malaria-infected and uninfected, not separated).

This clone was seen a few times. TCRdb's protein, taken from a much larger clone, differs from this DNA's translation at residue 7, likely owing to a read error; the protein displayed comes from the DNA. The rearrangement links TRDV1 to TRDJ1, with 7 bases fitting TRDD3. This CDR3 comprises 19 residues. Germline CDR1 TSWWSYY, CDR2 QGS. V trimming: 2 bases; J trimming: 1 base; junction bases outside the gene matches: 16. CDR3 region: CALGEKVIGILTFTDKLIF. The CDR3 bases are TGTGCTCTTGGGGAAAAAGTTATCGGGATACTAACTTTCACCGATAAACTCATCTTT.

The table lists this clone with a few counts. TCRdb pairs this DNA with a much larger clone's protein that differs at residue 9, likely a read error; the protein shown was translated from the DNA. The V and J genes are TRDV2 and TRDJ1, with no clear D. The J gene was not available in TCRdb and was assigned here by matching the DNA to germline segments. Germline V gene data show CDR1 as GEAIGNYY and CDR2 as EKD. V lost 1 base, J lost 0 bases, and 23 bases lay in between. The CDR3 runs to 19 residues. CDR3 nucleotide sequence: TGTGCCTGTGACACAAAGGAACTGAGGGCCAGCCCGTACACCGATAAACTCATCTTT. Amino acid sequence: CACDTKELRASPYTDKLIF.

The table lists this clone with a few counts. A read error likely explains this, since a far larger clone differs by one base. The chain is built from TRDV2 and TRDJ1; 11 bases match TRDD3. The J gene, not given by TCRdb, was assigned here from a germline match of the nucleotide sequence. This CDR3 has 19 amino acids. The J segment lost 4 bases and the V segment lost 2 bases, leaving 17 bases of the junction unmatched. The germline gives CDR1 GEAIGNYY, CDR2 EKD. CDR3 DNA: TGTGCCTGTGACAGGCTGTACCTACTGGGGGATAGGGCGGACGATAAACTCATCTTT. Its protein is CACDRLYLLGDRADDKLIF.

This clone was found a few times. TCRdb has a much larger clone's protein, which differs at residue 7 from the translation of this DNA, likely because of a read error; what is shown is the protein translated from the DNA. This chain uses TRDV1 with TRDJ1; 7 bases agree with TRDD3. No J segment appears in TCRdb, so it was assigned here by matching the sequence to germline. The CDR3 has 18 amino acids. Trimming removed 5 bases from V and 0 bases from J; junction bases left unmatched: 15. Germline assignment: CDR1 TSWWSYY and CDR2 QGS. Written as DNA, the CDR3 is TGTGCTCTTGGGAGATCTGCAGGACTGGGGCGTCACACCGATAAACTCATCTTT. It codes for CALGRSAGLGRHTDKLIF.

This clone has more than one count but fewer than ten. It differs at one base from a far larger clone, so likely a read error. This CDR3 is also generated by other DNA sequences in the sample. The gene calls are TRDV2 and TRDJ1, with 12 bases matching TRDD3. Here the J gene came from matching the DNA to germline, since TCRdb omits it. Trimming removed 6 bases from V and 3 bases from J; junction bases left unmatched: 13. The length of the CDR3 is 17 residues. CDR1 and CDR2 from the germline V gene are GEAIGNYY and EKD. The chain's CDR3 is CACQPWGIRPDSDKLIF. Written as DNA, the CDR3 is TGTGCCTGTCAACCCTGGGGGATACGTCCGGATTCCGATAAACTCATCTTT.

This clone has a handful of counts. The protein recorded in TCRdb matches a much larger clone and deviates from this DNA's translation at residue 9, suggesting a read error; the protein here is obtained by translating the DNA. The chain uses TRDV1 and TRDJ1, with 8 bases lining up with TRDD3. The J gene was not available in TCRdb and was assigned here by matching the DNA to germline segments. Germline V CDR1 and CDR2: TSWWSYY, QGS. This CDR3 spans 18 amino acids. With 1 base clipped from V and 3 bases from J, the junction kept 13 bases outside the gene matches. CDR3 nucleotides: TGTGCTCTTGGGGAACCCTCTACGCAGGGATACGCACCCGATAAACTCATCTTT. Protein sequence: CALGEPSTQGYAPDKLIF.

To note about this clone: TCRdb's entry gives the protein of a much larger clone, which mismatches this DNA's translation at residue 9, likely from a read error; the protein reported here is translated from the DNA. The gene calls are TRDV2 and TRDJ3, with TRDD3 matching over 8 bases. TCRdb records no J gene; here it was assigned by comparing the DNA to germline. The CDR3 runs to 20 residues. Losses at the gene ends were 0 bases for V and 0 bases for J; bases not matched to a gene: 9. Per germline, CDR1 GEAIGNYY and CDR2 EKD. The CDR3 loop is CACDTVLGGSSSWDTRQMFF. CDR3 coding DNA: TGTGCCTGTGACACCGTACTGGGGGGTTCCAGCTCCTGGGACACCCGACAGATGTTTTTC.

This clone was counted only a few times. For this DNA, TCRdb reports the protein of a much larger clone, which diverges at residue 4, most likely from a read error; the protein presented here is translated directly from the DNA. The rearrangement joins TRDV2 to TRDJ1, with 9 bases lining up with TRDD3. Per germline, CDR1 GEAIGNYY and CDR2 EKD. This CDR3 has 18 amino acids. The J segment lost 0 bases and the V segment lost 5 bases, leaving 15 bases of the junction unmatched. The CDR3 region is CACGSMGDKRGYTDKLIF. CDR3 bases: TGTGCCTGTGGCTCTATGGGGGATAAGAGGGGGTACACCGATAAACTCATCTTT.

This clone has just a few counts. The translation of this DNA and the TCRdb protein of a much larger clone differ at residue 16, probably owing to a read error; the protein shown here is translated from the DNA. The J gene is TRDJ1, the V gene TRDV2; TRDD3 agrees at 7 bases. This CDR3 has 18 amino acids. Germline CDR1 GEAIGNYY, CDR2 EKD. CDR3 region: CACDTILRTGDKTDKRIF. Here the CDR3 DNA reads TGTGCCTGTGACACCATTCTCCGTACTGGGGATAAGACCGATAAACGCATCTTT.

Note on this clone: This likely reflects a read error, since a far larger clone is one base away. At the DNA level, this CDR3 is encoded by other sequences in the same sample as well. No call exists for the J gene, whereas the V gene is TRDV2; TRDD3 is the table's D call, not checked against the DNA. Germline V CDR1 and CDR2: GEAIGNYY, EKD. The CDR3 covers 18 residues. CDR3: CACDPSLPSRAGGYKLIF. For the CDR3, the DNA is TGTGCCTGTGACCCGAGCCTTCCTAGCCGTGCTGGGGGTTATAAACTCATCTTC.

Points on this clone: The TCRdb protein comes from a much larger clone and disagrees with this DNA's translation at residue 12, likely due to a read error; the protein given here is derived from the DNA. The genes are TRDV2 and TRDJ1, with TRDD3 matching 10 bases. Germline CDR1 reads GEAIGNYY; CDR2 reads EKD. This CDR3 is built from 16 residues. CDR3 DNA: TGTGCCTGTGACACCGGGGGATACGGCTACACCGGTAAACTCATCTTT. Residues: CACDTGGYGYTGKLIF.

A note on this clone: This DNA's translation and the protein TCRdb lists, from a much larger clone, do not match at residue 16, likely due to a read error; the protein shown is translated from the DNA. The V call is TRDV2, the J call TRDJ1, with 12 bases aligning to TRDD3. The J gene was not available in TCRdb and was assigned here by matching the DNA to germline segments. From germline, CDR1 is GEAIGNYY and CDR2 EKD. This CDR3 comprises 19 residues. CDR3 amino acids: CACDTTPVLGDTATDTLIF. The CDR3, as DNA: TGTGCCTGTGACACCACTCCCGTACTGGGGGATACTGCCACCGATACACTCATCTTT.

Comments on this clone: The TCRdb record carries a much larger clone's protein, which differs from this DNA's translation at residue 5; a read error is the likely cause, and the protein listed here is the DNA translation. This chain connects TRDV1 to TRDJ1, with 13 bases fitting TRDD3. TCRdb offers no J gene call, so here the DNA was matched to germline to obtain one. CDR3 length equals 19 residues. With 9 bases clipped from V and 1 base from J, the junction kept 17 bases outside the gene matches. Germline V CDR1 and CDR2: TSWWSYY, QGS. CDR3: CALNLKANWGIRPTDKLIF. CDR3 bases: TGTGCTCTCAATCTCAAGGCAAACTGGGGGATACGGCCCACCGATAAACTCATCTTT.

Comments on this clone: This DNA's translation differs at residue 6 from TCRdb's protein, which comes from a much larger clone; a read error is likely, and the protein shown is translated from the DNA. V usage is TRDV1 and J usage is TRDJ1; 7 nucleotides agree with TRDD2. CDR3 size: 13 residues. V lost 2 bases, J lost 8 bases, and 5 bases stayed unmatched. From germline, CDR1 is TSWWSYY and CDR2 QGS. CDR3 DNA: TGTGCTCTTGGGGAAATAGTTTCCTACAAACTCATCTTT. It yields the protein CALGEIVSYKLIF.

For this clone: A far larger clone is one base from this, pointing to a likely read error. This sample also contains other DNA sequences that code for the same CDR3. CDR3 coding DNA: TGTGCTCTTGGGGAACTTGTAAGAGGGGTGTATACGAAACGTACTGGGGGATACTTGAGGCACACCGATAAACTCATCTTT. It translates to CALGELVRGVYTKRTGGYLRHTDKLIF. V and J are TRDV1 and TRDJ1; 12 bases agree with TRDD3. Germline V gene data show CDR1 as TSWWSYY and CDR2 as QGS. The CDR3 is made up of 27 amino acids. J gave up 0 bases and V 0 bases, and 32 bases lay outside the gene matches.

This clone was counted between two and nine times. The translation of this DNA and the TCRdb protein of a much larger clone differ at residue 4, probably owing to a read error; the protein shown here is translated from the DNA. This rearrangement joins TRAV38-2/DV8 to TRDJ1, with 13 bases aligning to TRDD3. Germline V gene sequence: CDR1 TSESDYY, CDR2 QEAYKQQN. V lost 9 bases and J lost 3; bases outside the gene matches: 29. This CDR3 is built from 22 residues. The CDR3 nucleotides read TGTGCTTCCTGCCTAGAAACCCATTACTGGGGGATACGCGTAGGGGGTCCCGATAAACTCATCTTT. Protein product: CASCLETHYWGIRVGGPDKLIF.

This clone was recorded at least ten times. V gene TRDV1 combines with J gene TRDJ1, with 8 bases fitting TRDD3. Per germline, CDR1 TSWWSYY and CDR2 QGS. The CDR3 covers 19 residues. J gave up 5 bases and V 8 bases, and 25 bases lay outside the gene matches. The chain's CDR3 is CALKFYRTVLGARTDKLIF. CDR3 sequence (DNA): TGTGCTCTTAAATTCTACCGAACGGTACTGGGGGCCCGCACGGATAAACTCATCTTT.

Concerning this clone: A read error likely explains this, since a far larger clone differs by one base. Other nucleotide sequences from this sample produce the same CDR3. The CDR3: CALGEVLPLYWGIQGTAQLFF. The CDR3 DNA is TGTGCCCTTGGGGAGGTACTTCCTCTGTACTGGGGGATACAGGGGACAGCACAACTCTTCTTT. This chain joins TRDV1 and TRDJ2, with 12 bases lining up with TRDD3. No J gene was available from TCRdb, and it was assigned here by a germline match of the DNA. The CDR3 consists of 21 residues. CDR1 TSWWSYY and CDR2 QGS come from the germline V gene.

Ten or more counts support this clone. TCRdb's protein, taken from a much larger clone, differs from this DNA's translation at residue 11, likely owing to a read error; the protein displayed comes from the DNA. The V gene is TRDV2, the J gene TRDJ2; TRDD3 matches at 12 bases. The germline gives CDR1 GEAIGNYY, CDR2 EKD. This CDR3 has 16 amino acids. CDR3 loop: CACDVLGDTLAAQLFF. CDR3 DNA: TGTGCCTGTGACGTACTGGGGGATACTTTGGCAGCACAACTCTTCTTT.

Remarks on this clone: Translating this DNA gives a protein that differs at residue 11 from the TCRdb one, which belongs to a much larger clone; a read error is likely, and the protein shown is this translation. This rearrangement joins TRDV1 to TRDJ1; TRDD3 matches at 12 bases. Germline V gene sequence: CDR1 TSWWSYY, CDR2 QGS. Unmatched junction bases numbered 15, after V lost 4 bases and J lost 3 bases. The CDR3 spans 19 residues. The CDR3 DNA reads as TGTGCTCTTGGGGGATGGTACTGGGGGATACACGGCCCGTCCGATAAACTCATCTTT. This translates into CALGGWYWGIHGPSDKLIF.